A single sample gave rise to the 9 T cell receptor beta chains below, sequenced in a study of blood T cells in healthy people across ages. Next came a second PCR, run for roughly 6 to 11 cycles, which used a sample-barcoded 5' primer along with a J-beta primer mix. TCRdb reprocessed the 5' RACE reads via MiXCR and lists one record per CDR3 protein. The data contain some 1.5 million distinct CDR3 sequences, roughly two fifths of them singletons. The sequencing sample was made of blood. The receptors originated from a woman aged 18 to 35 in good health.

V gene TRBV30 combines with J gene TRBJ2-5, with TRBD2 identical over 8 bases. The CDR3 runs 17 residues. Germline values: CDR1 GTSNPN, CDR2 SVGIG (reference sequence). With V trimmed by 2 bases and J by 11 bases, 22 bases remained unmatched. The CDR3 region is CAWSSPPSGGFYNEQYF. The CDR3, as DNA: TGTGCCTGGAGTTCCCCCCCGAGCGGGGGTTTTTACAATGAGCAGTACTTC.

The chain couples TRBV3-1 to TRBJ2-3, with unresolved D. The CDR3 has 14 amino acids. The germline gives CDR1 LGHDT, CDR2 YNNKEL (reference sequence). The V gene lost 4 bases and the J gene lost 1 base, with 9 bases spanning the gap. CDR3 DNA: TGTGCCAGCAGCCGTCGCGATGGCACAGATACGCAGTATTTT. It encodes CASSRRDGTDTQYF.

The chain combines TRBV25-1 with TRBJ2-1, with D perhaps TRBD2 (6 bases). V lost 4 bases, J lost 15 bases, and 13 bases lay in between. The germline CDR1 and CDR2 sequences are MGHDK and SYGVNS. The CDR3 totals 11 residues. The CDR3 sequence: CASSGGPGVFF. The CDR3 region has the DNA TGTGCCAGCAGTGGTGGGCCGGGGGTGTTCTTC.

The V and J genes are TRBV24-1 and TRBJ2-5, with 7 nucleotides matching TRBD1. The trim removed 8 bases at V and 2 bases at J, leaving 10 bases unmatched. The CDR3 loop spans 15 amino acids. The germline CDR1 and CDR2 sequences are KGHDR and SFDVKD. DNA of the CDR3: TGTGCCACCAAGTCGGACAGGATCGATCAAGAGACCCAGTACTTC. Its translation: CATKSDRIDQETQYF.

The CDR3 spells CASSAQAGYNEQFF. Here the CDR3 DNA reads TGTGCCAGCAGCGCACAAGCCGGGTACAATGAGCAGTTCTTC. The chain employs TRBV11-2 and TRBJ2-1; D not resolved. Looked up from germline, CDR1 is SGHAT and CDR2 is FQNNGV. Trimming pared 5 bases from V and 4 bases from J, leaving 12 bases between. The length of the CDR3 is 14 residues.

The chain employs TRBV18 and TRBJ2-1, with unresolved D. This CDR3 contains 15 residues. The V end lost 3 bases, the J end lost 4 bases, and 13 bases lay between the germline ends. The germline CDR1 and CDR2 sequences are KGHSH and LQKENI. This CDR3 is CASSPKRNSYNEQFF. CDR3 sequence (DNA): TGTGCCAGCTCACCCAAGCGCAACTCATACAATGAGCAGTTCTTC.

This clonotype has a handful of counts. The V call is TRBV12-3 or TRBV12-4, the J call TRBJ2-7; 15 positions match TRBD2. V was clipped by 6 bases and J by 9 bases; unmatched bases: 9. This CDR3 region has 15 residues. In nucleotides, the CDR3 is TGTGCCAGCAGAACCCCGGGACTAGCGGGAGGAGTGCAGTACTTC. Translated, it gives CASRTPGLAGGVQYF.

This chain connects TRBV3-1 to TRBJ2-5; TRBD1 or TRBD2 may be the D gene (5 bases each). V dropped 5 bases and J dropped 1 base, with 14 bases sitting between them. CDR3 size: 15 residues. CDR1 and CDR2 (germline): LGHDT, YNNKEL (reference sequence). CDR3 in DNA: TGTGCCAGCAGCTCTGCCCGGGACGGCCAAGAGACCCAGTACTTC. It translates to CASSSARDGQETQYF.

This clonotype was seen a handful of times. The chain carries TRBV27 and TRBJ2-2, with D perhaps TRBD2 (6 bases). This CDR3 comprises 21 residues. V was clipped by 5 bases and J by 6 bases, with 34 bases between them. Germline loops: CDR1 MNHEY, CDR2 SMNVEV (reference sequence). In nucleotides, the CDR3 is TGTGCCAGCAGTCCCATCAGTGTGGTGGACCGGAGGGGCCAACAGCCCGGGGAGCTGTTTTTT. It translates to CASSPISVVDRRGQQPGELFF.